The 17 T cell receptor beta chains below were found in one sample sequenced in a study of T cell repertoires and leukemia-associated antigens. Each CDR3 protein is one row after TCRdb ran MiXCR on the 5' RACE reads. Among roughly 13,000 distinct CDR3 sequences listed, 30% to 40% were seen once. No antigen has been assigned to these receptors. The specimen was CD3+ T cells sorted from blood and cultured. The receptor source for this set is a female donor in good health.

This rearrangement joins TRBV10-3 to TRBJ2-7, with TRBD2 matching 7 bases. Germline loops: CDR1 ENHRY, CDR2 SYGVKD. The CDR3 totals 16 residues. V dropped 2 bases and J dropped 2; count of bases not matched to a gene: 9. CDR3 protein: CAISEMGPAGTYEQYF. CDR3 nucleotides: TGTGCCATCAGTGAGATGGGACCAGCGGGGACCTACGAGCAGTACTTC.

The rearrangement joins TRBV7-2 to TRBJ2-7, with a possible D match to TRBD2 (6 bases). The CDR3 contains 18 residues. Per the germline V gene, CDR1 is SGHTA and CDR2 is FQGNSA. The V end was cut by 5 bases, the J end by 2 bases, with 25 bases between. The CDR3 loop reads CASSPRRSGQGVAYEQYF. In nucleotides, the CDR3 is TGTGCCAGCAGCCCCAGGAGGAGCGGGCAAGGGGTAGCCTACGAGCAGTACTTC.

This clonotype qualifies as medium-sized. The rearrangement joins TRBV28 to TRBJ2-1; D might be TRBD2 (6 bases). The V gene lost 7 bases and the J gene lost 4 bases, with 14 bases spanning the gap. The CDR3 spans 14 residues. Germline lookup yields CDR1 MDHEN and CDR2 SYDVKM. CDR3 protein: CASTPGGSYNEQFF. As DNA, the CDR3 is TGTGCCAGCACCCCCGGGGGTTCTTACAATGAGCAGTTCTTC.

The genes are TRBV5-4 and TRBJ2-7; D is unclear. This CDR3 has 13 amino acids. Trimming shortened V by 1 base and J by 4 bases, and 9 bases separated the two germline ends. Germline assignment: CDR1 SGHNT and CDR2 YYREEE (reference sequence). CDR3 DNA sequence: TGTGCCAGCAGCTTGAGTCACAGTTACGAGCAGTACTTC. As protein: CASSLSHSYEQYF. The variable domain in full, with the rest retrieved from reference TRBV5-4 and TRBJ2-7, is ETGVTQSPTHLIKTRGQQVTLRCSSQSGHNTVSWYQQALGQGPQFIFQYYREEENGRGNFPPRFSGLQFPNYSSELNVNALELDDSALYLCASSLSHSYEQYFGPGTRLTVT.

As regards this clonotype: One end of the junction is discordant with germline, which a read error may explain. This chain connects TRBV7-9 to TRBJ1-4, with a tentative D call TRBD1 (5 bases). The CDR3 is made up of 15 amino acids. CDR1 and CDR2 from the germline V gene are SEHNR and FQNEAQ (reference sequence). The chain's CDR3 is CASSPDRGDSEKLVF. Here the CDR3 DNA reads TGTGCCAGCAGCCCCGATCGAGGGGATAGTGAAAAACTGGTTTTT.

The V call is TRBV4-2, the J call TRBJ2-7; possibly TRBD2 for D (6 bases). In germline, CDR1 is LGHNA, CDR2 YNFKEQ. V lost 4 bases, J lost 2 bases, and 15 bases lay in between. This CDR3 has 15 amino acids. The CDR3 bases are TGTGCCAGCAGCCCTAACCAGCGGGCGGCCTACGAGCAGTACTTC. This codes for CASSPNQRAAYEQYF.

This clonotype was found a few times. This chain joins TRBV10-3 and TRBJ2-3, with TRBD2 matching over 7 bases. The CDR3 consists of 13 residues. Trimming removed 5 bases from V and 6 bases from J; junction bases left unmatched: 5. Per germline, CDR1 ENHRY and CDR2 SYGVKD. The CDR3 nucleotides read TGTGCCATCAGTATTACTAGCGCTGATACGCAGTATTTT. Its protein is CAISITSADTQYF.

This chain uses TRBV29-1 with TRBJ2-3; 7 nucleotides agree with TRBD2. J lost 2 bases, V lost 6 bases, and 5 bases had no gene match. In germline, CDR1 is SQVTM, CDR2 ANQGSEA. This CDR3 contains 13 residues. The CDR3 bases are TGCAGCGTAAAGCGGGGCCTCACAGATACGCAGTATTTT. Its translation: CSVKRGLTDTQYF.

This clonotype was observed a few times. The CDR3 region has the DNA TGTGCCAGCAGCCCATCGACAGGGAGTTACCAAGGCTACACCTTC. Protein product: CASSPSTGSYQGYTF. The chain uses TRBV7-2 and TRBJ1-2; TRBD1 agrees at 7 bases. This CDR3 is 15 amino acids long. Unmatched junction bases numbered 14, after V lost 5 bases and J lost 8 bases. Germline-derived CDR1 and CDR2 are SGHTA and FQGNSA.

This clonotype has more than one count but fewer than ten. The chain joins TRBV10-1 to TRBJ2-1, with 11 bases identical to TRBD2. V was clipped by 5 bases and J by 8 bases; unmatched bases: 8. The CDR3 is 15 amino acids. Germline values: CDR1 WNHNN, CDR2 SYGVQD (reference sequence). Written as DNA, the CDR3 is TGCGCCAGCAGTACCGGGACTAGCGGATCGGATGAGCAGTTCTTC. Protein product: CASSTGTSGSDEQFF.

This clonotype showed up many times. V and J are TRBV20-1 and TRBJ2-7, with TRBD2 matching over 8 bases. CDR1 is DFQATT, CDR2 SNEGSKA, per germline (reference sequence). The junction had 8 bases not matched to a gene; V was cut back by 3 bases and J by 4 bases. This CDR3 contains 14 residues. The CDR3 is CSARAGTRPYEQYF. The CDR3 nucleotides are TGCAGTGCTAGGGCCGGGACTAGACCTTACGAGCAGTACTTC.

By sample fraction, this clonotype is medium-sized. The chain uses TRBV29-1 and TRBJ2-5, with D possibly being TRBD2 (5 bases). Germline lookup yields CDR1 SQVTM and CDR2 ANQGSEA. V dropped 5 bases and J dropped 5 bases, with 12 bases sitting between them. CDR3 length: 12 amino acids. CDR3 protein: CSVIEGVETQYF. The CDR3 nucleotides read TGCAGCGTTATCGAGGGCGTTGAGACCCAGTACTTC. Variable domain in full (rest from reference TRBV29-1 and TRBJ2-5): SAVISQKPSRDICQRGTSLTIQCQVDSQVTMMFWYRQQPGQSLTLIATANQGSEATYESGFVIDKFPISRPNLTFSTLTVSNMSPEDSSIYLCSVIEGVETQYFGPGTRLLVL.

Within the sample, this clonotype is medium-sized (0.01 to 0.1%). The chain couples TRBV24-1 to TRBJ2-1; D gene uncertain. The germline V gene has CDR1 KGHDR and CDR2 SFDVKD. The V gene lost 5 bases and the J gene lost 9 bases, with 7 bases spanning the gap. The CDR3 is 11 amino acids. CDR3 DNA sequence: TGTGCCACCAGTGTGGGTGGTGAGCAGTTCTTC. The encoded protein is CATSVGGEQFF.

A few counts support this clonotype. V is TRBV5-1 and J is TRBJ2-1; 10 nucleotides match TRBD2. CDR3 length: 17 residues. Germline trimming cut 1 base from V and 7 bases from J; bases unmatched to any gene: 11. From germline, CDR1 is SGHRS and CDR2 YFSETQ. In DNA form, the CDR3 reads TGCGCCAGCAGCTTGATAACTAGCGGGACGTTCCTAAATGAGCAGTTCTTC. Encoded protein: CASSLITSGTFLNEQFF.

This clonotype has at least ten counts. The V gene is TRBV15, the J gene TRBJ2-1; 12 bases map to TRBD2. This CDR3 has 15 residues. The trim removed 9 bases at V and 6 bases at J, leaving 9 bases unmatched. CDR1 and CDR2 (germline): LNHNV, YYDKDF (reference sequence). The CDR3: CATRQGLAGGNEQFF. The CDR3 DNA sequence: TGTGCCACACGGCAGGGACTAGCGGGCGGCAATGAGCAGTTCTTC.

Points on this clonotype: Possible read error: a much larger clone is one base away. The V call is TRBV7-9, the J call TRBJ1-4; TRBD1 might be the D (5 bases). This CDR3 contains 15 residues. CDR1 is SEHNR and CDR2 is FQNEAQ in the germline V gene (reference sequence). The DNA for the CDR3 is TGTGCCAGCAGCCCCGGTCGAGGGGATAATGAAGAACTGTTTTTT. It translates to CASSPGRGDNEELFF.

By share, this clonotype ranks as medium-sized. J is TRBJ2-5 and V is TRBV28; D is uncertain. Between the trimmed V and J ends, which lost 4 bases and 4 bases, there was a span of 10 bases. The CDR3 has 13 residues. Germline assignment: CDR1 MDHEN and CDR2 SYDVKM. CDR3 nucleotides: TGTGCCAGCAGTTCGTTTGTTAGAGAGACCCAGTACTTC. Translation: CASSSFVRETQYF.